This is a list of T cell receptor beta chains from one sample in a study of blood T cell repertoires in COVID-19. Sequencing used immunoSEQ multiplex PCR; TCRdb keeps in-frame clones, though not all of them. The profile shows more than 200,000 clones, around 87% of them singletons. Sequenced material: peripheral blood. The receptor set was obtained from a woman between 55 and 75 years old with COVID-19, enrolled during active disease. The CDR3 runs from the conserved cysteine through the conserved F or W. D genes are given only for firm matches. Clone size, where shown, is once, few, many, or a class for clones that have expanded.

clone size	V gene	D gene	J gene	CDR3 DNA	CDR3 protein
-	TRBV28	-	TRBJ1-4	TGTGCCAGCAGTCCCCCAACGGGGGTTAGTGAAAAACTGTTTTTT	CASSPPTGVSEKLFF
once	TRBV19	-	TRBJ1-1	TGTGCCAGTAGGGCGGACAGAGTGGGCACTGAAGCTTTCTTT	CASRADRVGTEAFF
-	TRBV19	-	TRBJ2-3	TGTGCCAGTAGAAGGACTAGCACAGATACGCAGTATTTT	CASRRTSTDTQYF
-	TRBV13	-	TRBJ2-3	TGTGCCAGCAGCTTACCGCGCGGGATCACAGATACGCAGTATTTT	CASSLPRGITDTQYF
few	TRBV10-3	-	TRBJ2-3	TGTGCCATCAGTGATCTATCGACAATGCGCACAGATACGCAGTATTTT	CAISDLSTMRTDTQYF
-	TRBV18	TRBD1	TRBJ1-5	TGTGCCAGCTCACCGGGACAGGGGGAGGCTCAGCCCCAGCATTTT	CASSPGQGEAQPQHF
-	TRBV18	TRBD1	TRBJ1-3	TGTGCCAGCTCACCACCAAACAGGGGCTCTGGAAACACCATATATTTT	CASSPPNRGSGNTIYF
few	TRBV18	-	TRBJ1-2	TGTGCCAGCTCACCCGGAGCGGAAAAAAACTATGGCTACACCTTC	CASSPGAEKNYGYTF
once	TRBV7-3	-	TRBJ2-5	TGTGCCAGCAGCCGTCAAGAGACCCAGTACTTC	CASSRQETQYF
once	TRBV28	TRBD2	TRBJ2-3	TGTGCCAGCAGTGGGGGGGGTGCTAGCAAAGATACGCAGTATTTT	CASSGGGASKDTQYF
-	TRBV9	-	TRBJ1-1	TGTGCCAGCAGCCCAGGGGTAGGGGGTCGTGGTGAAGCTTTCTTT	CASSPGVGGRGEAFF
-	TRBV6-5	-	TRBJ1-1	TGTGCCAGCAGCCTAACAGGGTACACTGAAGCTTTCTTT	CASSLTGYTEAFF
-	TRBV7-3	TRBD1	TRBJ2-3	TGTGCCAGCAGCCTCGACAGGGCAGATACGCAGTATTTT	CASSLDRADTQYF
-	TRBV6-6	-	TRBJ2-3	TGTGCCAGCAGTCTAAATCGGGGTACTAGCACAGATACGCAGTATTTT	CASSLNRGTSTDTQYF
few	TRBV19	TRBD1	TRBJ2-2	TGTGCCAGTAGTGCGGACAGGGTAGGATCCGGGGAGCTGTTTTTT	CASSADRVGSGELFF
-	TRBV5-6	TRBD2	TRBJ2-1	TGTGCCAGCAGCCCTCGTTGGGCTAGCGGGAGAAGTGGTGAGCAGTTCTTC	CASSPRWASGRSGEQFF
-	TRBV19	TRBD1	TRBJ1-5	TGTGCCAGTACCCACGGCGGGGGCAGGGGGCAAAATCAGCCCCAGCATTTT	CASTHGGGRGQNQPQHF
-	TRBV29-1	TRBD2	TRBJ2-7	TGCAGCGTTGAACTAGCGGGCTACGAGCAGTACTTC	CSVELAGYEQYF
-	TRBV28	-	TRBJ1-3	TGTGCCAGCAGTTTAGGGGATCGGAGGGCTGGAAACACCATATATTTT	CASSLGDRRAGNTIYF
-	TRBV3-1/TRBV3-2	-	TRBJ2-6	TGTGCCAGCAGCCAACCGACCCCCGGAGCCGCTGGGGCCAACGTCCTGACTTTC	CASSQPTPGAAGANVLTF
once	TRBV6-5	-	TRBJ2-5	TGTGCCAGCAGCGTACTGGGGACTTCCCAAGAGACCCAGTACTTC	CASSVLGTSQETQYF
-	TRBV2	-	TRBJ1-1	TGTGCCAGTACAACCAGGGCCCCGGACACTGAAGCTTTCTTT	CASTTRAPDTEAFF
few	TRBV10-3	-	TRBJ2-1	TGTGCCATCAGTGGCCCCCGAGGGAATGAGCAGTTCTTC	CAISGPRGNEQFF
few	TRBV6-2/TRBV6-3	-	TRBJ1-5	TGTGCCAGCAGTTACTTCGGGACAAGCAATCAGCCCCAGCATTTT	CASSYFGTSNQPQHF
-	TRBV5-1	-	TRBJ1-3	TGCGCCAGCAGCGTACAGGGCCCTGGAAACACCATATATTTT	CASSVQGPGNTIYF
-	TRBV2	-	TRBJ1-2	TGTGCCAGCAGTCCCGCTGGAGGCTACACCTTT	CASSPAGGYTF
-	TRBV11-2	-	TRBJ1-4	TGTGCCAGCAGCTTAGGGGCCGAAAAACTGTTTTTT	CASSLGAEKLFF
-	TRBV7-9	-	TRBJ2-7	TGTGCCAGCAGCTTAGGAGGCGGCGGGACCTCCTACGAGCAGTACTTC	CASSLGGGGTSYEQYF
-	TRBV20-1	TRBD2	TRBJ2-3	TGCAGTGCTAGTCGGACTAGCGGGAGGGATACGCAGTATTTT	CSASRTSGRDTQYF
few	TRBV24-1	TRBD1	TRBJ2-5	TGTGCCACCAGTGATTTTTTCGACAGGGATGGTTGGGGAACAAAAGAGACCCAGTACTTC	CATSDFFDRDGWGTKETQYF
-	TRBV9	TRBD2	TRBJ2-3	TGTGCCAGCAGCGGTAGCGGGAGCACAGATACGCAGTATTTT	CASSGSGSTDTQYF
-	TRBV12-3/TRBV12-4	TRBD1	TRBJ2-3	TGTGCCAGCAGTTTCCGACAGGGAGATACGCAGTATTTT	CASSFRQGDTQYF
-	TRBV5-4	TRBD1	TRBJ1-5	TGTGCCAGCAGCTTGTCGACAGGGAAGACGGGGGGGCCGAAGCATTTT	CASSLSTGKTGGPKHF
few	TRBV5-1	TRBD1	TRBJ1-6	TGCGCCAGCAGCGCGGGGACAGGGGAGAATTCACCCCTCCACTTT	CASSAGTGENSPLHF
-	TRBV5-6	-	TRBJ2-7	TGTGCCAGCAGCTTTGGGCAGGCCTCCTACGAGCAGTACTTC	CASSFGQASYEQYF
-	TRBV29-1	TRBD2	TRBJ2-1	TGCAGCGCCTATAGGGAGGGCTCGAATGAGCAGTTCTTC	CSAYREGSNEQFF
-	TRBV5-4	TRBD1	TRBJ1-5	TGTGCCAGCAGCTTGGCACAGGGGATGAATCAGCCCCAGCATTTT	CASSLAQGMNQPQHF
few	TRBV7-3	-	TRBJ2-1	TGTGCCAGCAGCTTATCAGGGAACCAGGGGCAGCAGTTCTTC	CASSLSGNQGQQFF
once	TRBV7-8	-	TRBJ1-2	TGTGCCAGCAGCCTCAGGACGGGGAACTATGGCTACACCTTC	CASSLRTGNYGYTF
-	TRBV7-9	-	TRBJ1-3	TGTGCCAGCAGCTTATCAGACTCTGGAAACACCATATATTTT	CASSLSDSGNTIYF
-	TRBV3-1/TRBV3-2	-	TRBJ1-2	TGTGCCAGCAGCCAAGCCACTGCGGGCTACACCTTC	CASSQATAGYTF
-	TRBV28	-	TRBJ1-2	TGTGCCAGCAGTTTTCCAGCCAGGAAGTATGGCTACACCTTC	CASSFPARKYGYTF
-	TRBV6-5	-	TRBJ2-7	TGTGCCAGCAGTTACGCAGCAGGATCCCCCTACGAGCAGTACTTC	CASSYAAGSPYEQYF
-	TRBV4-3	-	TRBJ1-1	TGCGCCAGCAGCCAAGACGGTGACACTGAAGCTTTCTTT	CASSQDGDTEAFF
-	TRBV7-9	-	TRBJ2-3	TGTGCCAGCAGCTTCGCAGCAGGGCGGGATACGCAGTATTTT	CASSFAAGRDTQYF
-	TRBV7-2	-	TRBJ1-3	TGTGCCAGCAGCTTAAGACCTTGGCGGGCCCAAAGCTCTGGAAACACCATATATTTT	CASSLRPWRAQSSGNTIYF
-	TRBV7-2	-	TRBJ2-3	TGTGCCAGCAGCTTACAAACCAGAAGCACAGATACGCAGTATTTT	CASSLQTRSTDTQYF
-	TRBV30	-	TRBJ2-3	TGTGCCTGGAGCTCCCGGGGGGCGGGGGATACGCAGTATTTT	CAWSSRGAGDTQYF
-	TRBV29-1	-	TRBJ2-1	TGCAGCGGTCGGAGGCCCTCAGTCTACAATGAGCAGTTCTTC	CSGRRPSVYNEQFF
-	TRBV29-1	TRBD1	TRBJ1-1	TGCAGCGTTGATAAGGGGGCAAGCACTGAAGCTTTCTTT	CSVDKGASTEAFF
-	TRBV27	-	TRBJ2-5	TGTGCCAGCAGTTCCCGAAACCGGGAGACCCAGTACTTC	CASSSRNRETQYF
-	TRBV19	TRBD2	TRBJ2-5	TGTGCCAGTGGGACTAGCGGGAGACGGCAAGAGACCCAGTACTTC	CASGTSGRRQETQYF
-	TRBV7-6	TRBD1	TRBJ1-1	TGTGCCAGCAGCCTACAACCTCCGGGACAGGGCGCTGAAGCTTTCTTT	CASSLQPPGQGAEAFF
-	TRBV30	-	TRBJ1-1	TGTGCCTGGAGTGTAGGGGTGGGTCTGGCTGAAGCTTTCTTT	CAWSVGVGLAEAFF
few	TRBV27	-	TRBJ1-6	TGTGCCAGCAGTTTTCAAGGGGTCGGGAATTCACCCCTCCACTTT	CASSFQGVGNSPLHF
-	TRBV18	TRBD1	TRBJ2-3	TGTGCCAGCTCACCGGCCCGGGACAGGGGGCGCTCAGATACGCAGTATTTT	CASSPARDRGRSDTQYF
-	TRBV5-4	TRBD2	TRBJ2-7	TGTGCCAGCAGCCAACCTCTAGCGGGAGGGCCTGCCTACGAGCAGTACTTC	CASSQPLAGGPAYEQYF
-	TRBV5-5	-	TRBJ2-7	TGTGCCAGCAGCCTGGACCCTAGCGTATCCTACGAGCAGTACTTC	CASSLDPSVSYEQYF
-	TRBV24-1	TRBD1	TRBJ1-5	TGTGCCACCAGTGATCCCGGACAGGGGGCTAGCCAGCCCCAGCATTTT	CATSDPGQGASQPQHF
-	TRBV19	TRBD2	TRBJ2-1	TGTGCCAGTAGTATAGGCTTGACTAGCGGGACCTCTCTGAGCTCCTACAATGAGCAGTTCTTC	CASSIGLTSGTSLSSYNEQFF